This T cell receptor (beta chain) was retrieved from a study of T cells in Graves' hyperthyroidism and ophthalmopathy. Study results and caveats: The blood repertoire included most of the expanded thyroid clonotypes above 0.001. In validation, the model predicted ophthalmopathy. These predictions came a median approximately 5.9 months before onset.

TCR beta CDR3 sequences were amplified from RNA transcripts. Researchers ran a first-round RT-PCR on the TCR CDR3 using the HTBI primer set. Via MiXCR, TCRdb re-called the multiplex PCR reads, giving one row per CDR3 protein. The sample carries approximately 400,000 distinct CDR3 sequences, approximately 17% recorded once. The junction had 9 bases not matched to a gene; V was cut back by 6 bases and J by 8 bases. The CDR3 is 15 residues long. The germline V gene encodes CDR1 SGHAT and CDR2 FQNNGV. This clonotype was found a few times. The antigen remains unidentified. PBMCs were collected from a 10 ml volume of fresh peripheral blood.

The TCR comes from a man younger than 30 with Graves' ophthalmopathy. This chain joins TRBV11-2 and TRBJ1-6; 8 bases are a match to TRBD1. Sequenced sample: blood. The CDR3 loop reads CASRPDRGPYSPLHF. CDR3 coding DNA: TGTGCCAGCAGACCAGACAGGGGACCCTATTCACCCCTCCACTTT.